This T cell receptor (beta chain) was found in a study of T cells in Graves' hyperthyroidism and ophthalmopathy. Overall study findings and caveats: Blood also carried most thyroid clonotypes expanded above 0.001.

The CDR3 has 15 amino acids. V lost 2 bases and J lost 6, with 16 bases in between. Germline loops: CDR1 LGHDT, CDR2 YNNKEL (reference sequence). Patients were excluded for uncontrolled infection, other autoimmune disease, pregnancy or lactation. Diagnostic assessment was based on clinical symptoms, serum thyroxine and TRAb, thyroid ultrasound and orbital computed tomography. Fresh 10 ml peripheral blood yielded PBMCs. Ten or more counts support this clonotype. Its antigen remains unknown. Amplified regions were TCR beta CDR3 sequences from RNA transcripts. In the first-round RT-PCR of the TCR CDR3, the HTBI primer set was used. TCRdb called the multiplex PCR reads again in MiXCR, with one record for every CDR3 protein. The sample lists 300,000 to 350,000 distinct CDR3 sequences; 21% were seen once.

The sequenced material came from blood. This chain joins TRBV3-1 and TRBJ1-2, with D unclear. The source of this sequence is a woman aged 45-60 years with Graves' hyperthyroidism. CDR3 sequence reads: CASSQNFARSDGYTF. CDR3 sequence (DNA): TGTGCCAGCAGCCAAAATTTCGCTCGATCCGATGGCTACACCTTC.